This TCR beta chain was retrieved from a study of early stage breast cancer tumors (dated by TCRdb to 2016 to 2017). Looking at the study overall: Of the roughly 15 invasive breast tumors, about a dozen were found to be estrogen receptor-positive, progesterone receptor-positive and HER2-negative. About 65% of the 12 ER+/PR+/HER2- tumors were invasive ductal carcinomas, while the other four were invasive lobular carcinomas. On average, each sample got 9 to 10-fold read coverage. Across all samples, 2 million to 3 million templates representing nearly 1,100,000 unique clonotypes were detected. Results and caveats for the whole study, not just this receptor: Enriched TCRB sequences shared across patients were mostly commonly generated sequences, unlikely to play an important role in the tumor microenvironment. Chain pairing and functional markers such as CD4, CD8 and FOXP3 were missed by bulk genomic DNA sequencing of unsorted cells. Repertoires from blood resembled normal breast more closely than tumor, and using blood as a reference for each tissue separated tumor from normal in 14 of 16 patients. Because the cohort was small, analysis by tumor subtype was not possible. Compared with adjacent normal breast tissue, tumors had higher clonality and approximately 2.5-fold greater T cell density.

The CDR3 covers 15 residues, taking in both the cysteine and the phenylalanine. Here the CDR3 DNA is all that survives: 45 bases in frame from base 1. For CDR1 and CDR2, the germline V gene lists SGHRS and YFSETQ. Between the V and J ends, shortened by 4 bases and 5 bases respectively, the junction contains 19 bases. Two independent genomic DNA replicates were amplified for each sample, with approximately 0.5 ug used for blood and about 1.5 ug for tumor or normal breast. Following the manufacturer's instructions, the ImmunoSeq Intro kit was used to carry out TCRB sequencing on genomic DNA. The multiplex PCR ran for 30 to 35 cycles using proprietary primers and spike-in control sequences for absolute quantification. Single-end 150-bp reads were used to sequence an 87-bp fragment spanning the CDR3 and the flanking V and J genes. Seven samples, with two replicates for each sample, were multiplexed per lane of an Illumina MiSeq using version 3.0 chemistry. In the authors' own workflow: The vendor's proprietary pipeline handled the raw data processing, merging both replicates into a single result for each sample. To define clonotypes, the study grouped productive rearrangements that shared the V-gene family, CDR3 amino acid sequence and J-gene segment. Clonality was computed as 1 minus the normalized Shannon entropy (Pielou evenness) of TCRB abundances. To estimate T cell density, the total number of templates was divided by the input cell count, which was inferred from how much DNA went in. Recon with default parameters was used to estimate total repertoire diversity and clonality. A clonotype was considered tumor-enriched if its abundance in tumor exceeded 0.1% and was at least 32-fold higher than its abundance in normal breast. TCRdb holds this immuneACCESS table with in-frame rearrangements only. Some clones are missing; in checked studies, unresolved V genes explain under half, and the rest has no known cause. That table furnishes V, J and clone size, whereas the DNA furnished D and trimming. Across this sample there are around 48,000 clones, with about nine tenths seen only once. About 5% of the sample is in the top ten clones.

The study profiled bulk TCR beta-chain repertoires in matched peripheral blood, tumor and adjacent normal breast tissue taken from around 15 patients with early-stage breast cancer. Before surgery, roughly 4.5-10 mL of whole blood was collected in EDTA tubes and processed within 2 hours. Ficoll-Paque centrifugation in SepMate-50 tubes was used to isolate peripheral blood mononuclear cells. PBMCs were cryopreserved in roughly 90% FBS with roughly 10% DMSO in aliquots of roughly 1.9 to 4.5 million cells and stored in liquid nitrogen. The Qiagen AllPrep DNA/RNA Mini kit was used for genomic DNA extraction. Worth noting for this clone: It has no known antigen specificity. Per-base quality was not reported, and no clone a single base away is much larger than it.

The source of this sequence is a person aged 70 to 85 with breast cancer. The receptor chain draws on TRBV5-1 and TRBJ2-7; the D segment could be TRBD1, given 6 matching bases. Sequencing input: blood. The CDR3 protein: CASSREGRGSHEQYF. Here is the DNA: TGCGCCAGCAGCAGGGAAGGCAGGGGTTCCCACGAGCAGTACTTC.